This T cell receptor beta chain was sequenced for a study of cytomegalovirus exposure and HLA in healthy donors. The wider study: Among 150 million to 200 million T cells, an earlier analysis found around 100 million unique TCR beta sequences. Study-wide points: As a later analysis showed, several of the most significant clusters appeared to be linked to common viral pathogens. The listing of roughly 160 TCR beta chains classed them as cytomegalovirus-associated.

These donors counted as nominally healthy when sampled, but unrecorded immune exposures were likely. Trimming removed 3 bases from V and 2 bases from J; junction bases left unmatched: 6. The CDR3 runs 15 residues. The germline V gene encodes CDR1 KGHSH and CDR2 LQKENI. A remark on this clone: The antigen is not known.

Primers for the PCR totalled 60 Vbeta and 13 Jbeta. Produced via immunoSEQ multiplex PCR; TCRdb's table is partial and in-frame only. The profile shows about 170,000 clones, 70% to 90% of them singletons. The material sequenced was PBMCs. This chain connects TRBV18 to TRBJ1-2; 7 bases map to TRBD1. The origin of this receptor is a girl between 5 and 17 years old in good health and CMV-seropositive. The CDR3 DNA reads as TGTGCCAGCTCACCTTCGACAGGGAACAACTATGGCTACACCTTC. It yields the protein CASSPSTGNNYGYTF.